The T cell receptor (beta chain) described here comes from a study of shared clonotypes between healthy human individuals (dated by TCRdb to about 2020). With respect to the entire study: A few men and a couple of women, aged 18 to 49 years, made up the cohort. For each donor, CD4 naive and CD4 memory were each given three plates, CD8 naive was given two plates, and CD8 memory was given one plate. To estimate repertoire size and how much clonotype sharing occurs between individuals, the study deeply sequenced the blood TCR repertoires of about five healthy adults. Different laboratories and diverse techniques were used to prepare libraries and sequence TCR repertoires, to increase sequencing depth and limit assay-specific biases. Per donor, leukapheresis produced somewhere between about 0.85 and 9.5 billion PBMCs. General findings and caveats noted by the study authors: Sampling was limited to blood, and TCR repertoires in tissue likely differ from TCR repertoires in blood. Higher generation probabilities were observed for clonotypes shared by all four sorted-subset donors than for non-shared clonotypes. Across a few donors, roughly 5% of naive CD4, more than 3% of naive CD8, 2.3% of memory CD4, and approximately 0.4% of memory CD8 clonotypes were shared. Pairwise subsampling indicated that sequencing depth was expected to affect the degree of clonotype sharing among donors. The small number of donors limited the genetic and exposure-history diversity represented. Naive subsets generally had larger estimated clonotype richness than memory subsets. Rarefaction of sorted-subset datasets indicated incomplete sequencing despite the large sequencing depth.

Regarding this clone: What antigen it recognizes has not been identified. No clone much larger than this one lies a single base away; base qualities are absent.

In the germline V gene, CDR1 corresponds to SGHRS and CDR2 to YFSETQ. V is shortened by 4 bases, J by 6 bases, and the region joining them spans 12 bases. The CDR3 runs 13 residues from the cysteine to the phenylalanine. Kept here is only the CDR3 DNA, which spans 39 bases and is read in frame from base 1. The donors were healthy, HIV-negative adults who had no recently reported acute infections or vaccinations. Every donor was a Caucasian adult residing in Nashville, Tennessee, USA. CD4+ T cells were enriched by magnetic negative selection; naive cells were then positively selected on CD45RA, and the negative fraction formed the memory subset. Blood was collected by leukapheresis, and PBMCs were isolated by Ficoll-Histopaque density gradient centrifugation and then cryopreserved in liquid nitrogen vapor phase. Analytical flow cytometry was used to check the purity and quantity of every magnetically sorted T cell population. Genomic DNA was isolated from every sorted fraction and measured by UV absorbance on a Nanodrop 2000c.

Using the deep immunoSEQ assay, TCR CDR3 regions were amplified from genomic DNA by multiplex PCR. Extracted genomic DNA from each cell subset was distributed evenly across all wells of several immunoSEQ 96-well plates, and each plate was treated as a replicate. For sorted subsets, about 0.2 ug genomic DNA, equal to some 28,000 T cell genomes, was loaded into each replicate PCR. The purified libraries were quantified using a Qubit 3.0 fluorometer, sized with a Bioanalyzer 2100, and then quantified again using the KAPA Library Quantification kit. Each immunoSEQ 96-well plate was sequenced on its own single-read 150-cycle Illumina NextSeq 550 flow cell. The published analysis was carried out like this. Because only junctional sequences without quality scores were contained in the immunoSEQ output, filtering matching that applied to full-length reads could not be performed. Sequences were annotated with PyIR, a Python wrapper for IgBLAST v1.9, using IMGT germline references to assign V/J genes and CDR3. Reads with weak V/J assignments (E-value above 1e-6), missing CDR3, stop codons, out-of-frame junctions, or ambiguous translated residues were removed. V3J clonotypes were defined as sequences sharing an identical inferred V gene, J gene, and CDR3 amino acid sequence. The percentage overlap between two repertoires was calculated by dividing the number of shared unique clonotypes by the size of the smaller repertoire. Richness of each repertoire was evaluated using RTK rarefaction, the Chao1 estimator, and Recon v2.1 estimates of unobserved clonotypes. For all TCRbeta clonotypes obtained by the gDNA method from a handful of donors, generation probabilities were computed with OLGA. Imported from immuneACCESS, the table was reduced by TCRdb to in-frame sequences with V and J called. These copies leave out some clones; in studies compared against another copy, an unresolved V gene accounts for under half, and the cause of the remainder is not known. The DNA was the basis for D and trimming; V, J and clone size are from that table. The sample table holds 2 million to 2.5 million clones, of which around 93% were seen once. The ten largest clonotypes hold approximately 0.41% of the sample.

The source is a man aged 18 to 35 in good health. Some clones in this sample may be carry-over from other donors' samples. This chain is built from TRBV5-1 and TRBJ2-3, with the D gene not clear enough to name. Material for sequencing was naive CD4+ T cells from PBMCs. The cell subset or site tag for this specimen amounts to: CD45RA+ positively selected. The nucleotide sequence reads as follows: TGCGCCAGCAGCAAGGCCCAAGGGGATACGCAGTATTTT. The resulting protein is CASSKAQGDTQYF.